This entry is about one T cell receptor beta chain. Its antigen is not identified. Trimming took 5 bases from V and 1 from J, leaving 9 bases between them. The germline CDR1 and CDR2 sequences are SGHRS and YFSETQ. CDR3 length equals 13 residues. PCR was performed using 60 Vbeta and 13 Jbeta primers. Sequenced by immunoSEQ multiplex PCR; TCRdb stores in-frame clones only, minus some. This sample has tens of thousands of clones, with approximately 80% found just once. These data originate in a study of cytomegalovirus exposure and HLA in healthy donors. General study results and limits: Being productive about 87% or about 30% of the time was typical of most TCR beta V segments in an earlier analysis. Accurate predictions that matched the HLA-A and HLA-B alleles of most subjects were reportedly made from TCR beta sequences.

The rearrangement links TRBV5-1 to TRBJ2-5; a weak D match, TRBD1 (6 bases). Sequences were obtained from PBMCs. The receptor was derived from a woman between 40 and 55 years old in good health and CMV-seropositive. The CDR3 nucleotides read TGCGCCAGCAGGGGGGCTCTCCAAGAGACCCAGTACTTC. Amino acid sequence: CASRGALQETQYF.